The rows below give T cell receptor beta chains drawn from one sample of a study of human T cells and chemical hapten exposure. TCRdb re-analysed the RACE reads in MiXCR, keeping a single row per CDR3 protein. Among 84,000 or so distinct CDR3 sequences, more than 9% were seen once, and the ten largest hold around 2.2%. The sample was whole blood, taken in connection with sensitization to the hapten diphenylcyclopropenone (DPC). Source of these receptors: a man between 40 and 49 years old with alopecia areata. Some clones in this sample may be carry-over from other donors' samples. CDR3s include the opening cysteine and the closing phenylalanine or tryptophan. D genes are given only for firm matches. Clone size is not always given. Where it is, it says once, few, many or a class for expanded clones.

>TRBJ2-7|few|.|TRBV28
CASSSTGTTSYEQYF
TGTGCCAGCAGTTCCACAGGGACCACCTCCTACGAGCAGTACTTC
>TRBJ2-3|few|TRBD2|TRBV14
CASSHNGLAEGDTQYF
TGTGCCAGCAGCCACAATGGGCTAGCGGAGGGGGATACGCAGTATTTT
>TRBJ2-1|.|TRBD2|TRBV3-1
CASSQTDQRGRFF
TGTGCCAGCAGCCAAACGGACCAGCGGGGTCGGTTCTTC
>TRBJ2-3|few|TRBD2|TRBV9
CASSAGTSESTDTQYF
TGTGCCAGCAGCGCTGGGACTAGCGAGAGCACAGATACGCAGTATTTT
>TRBJ2-2|few|TRBD2|TRBV24-1
CATSDPGTSVGELFF
TGTGCCACCAGTGATCCCGGGACTAGCGTCGGGGAGCTGTTTTTT
>TRBJ2-3|few|TRBD2|TRBV6-6
CASRQSGRTDTQYF
TGTGCCAGCAGACAAAGCGGGAGAACAGATACGCAGTATTTT
>TRBJ2-1|.|.|TRBV20-1
CSARDSFWSSYNEQFF
TGCAGTGCTAGAGATTCCTTTTGGTCGTCCTACAATGAGCAGTTCTTC
>TRBJ1-1|.|TRBD1|TRBV6-5
CASSYGQGAWWTEAFF
TGTGCCAGCAGTTACGGACAGGGGGCATGGTGGACTGAAGCTTTCTTT
>TRBJ1-5|many|.|TRBV28
CASSSQGSWHF
TGTGCCAGCAGTTCTCAGGGCAGTTGGCATTTT
>TRBJ1-4|few|.|TRBV7-7
CASSLRTDDEKLFF
TGTGCTAGCAGCTTACGGACAGACGATGAAAAACTGTTTTTT
>TRBJ2-3|.|TRBD2|TRBV20-1
CSAILAGPDTQYF
TGCAGTGCGATACTAGCGGGGCCGGATACGCAGTATTTT
>TRBJ1-6|many|.|TRBV7-9
CASSLDSEVSPLHF
TGTGCCAGCAGTCTAGACAGCGAGGTTTCACCCCTCCACTTT
>TRBJ2-1|many|.|TRBV30
CAWSVMVGTYNEQFF
TGTGCCTGGAGTGTAATGGTGGGTACCTACAATGAGCAGTTCTTC
>TRBJ2-3|few|.|TRBV4-3
CASSLTVAPDTQYF
TGCGCCAGCAGCCTAACCGTAGCTCCAGATACGCAGTATTTT
>TRBJ1-2|.|TRBD1|TRBV6-2/TRBV6-3
CAATGGLGYTF
TGTGCCGCAACAGGGGGCCTTGGCTACACCTTC
>TRBJ1-6|.|TRBD1|TRBV20-1
CSAADRGNSPLHF
TGCAGTGCCGCGGACAGGGGGAATTCACCCCTCCACTTT
>TRBJ1-5|many|.|TRBV7-2
CASSLRIATWDSNQPQHF
TGTGCCAGCAGCCTCCGCATCGCCACCTGGGACAGCAATCAGCCCCAGCATTTT
>TRBJ2-1|.|TRBD2|TRBV6-5
CASSGVTSGSSPTLFF
TGTGCCAGCAGTGGGGTGACTAGCGGGAGCTCTCCTACACTGTTCTTC
>TRBJ2-3|.|.|TRBV6-2/TRBV6-3
CASSYGGGGTDTQYF
TGTGCCAGCAGTTACGGAGGGGGAGGGACAGATACGCAGTATTTT
>TRBJ1-4|.|.|TRBV3-1
CASSQRGAGEKLFF
TGTGCCAGCAGCCAAAGGGGGGCAGGAGAAAAACTGTTTTTT
>TRBJ2-3|.|TRBD2|TRBV27
CASSWTSGSMFTDTQYF
TGTGCCAGCAGCTGGACTAGCGGGAGTATGTTCACAGATACGCAGTATTTT
>TRBJ2-5|.|TRBD2|TRBV19
CASIGDSGGRPRTQYF
TGTGCCAGTATTGGCGATAGCGGGGGACGCCCAAGGACCCAGTACTTC
>TRBJ1-1|many|.|TRBV30
CAWDPQSGAISEAFF
TGTGCCTGGGACCCCCAGAGTGGAGCAATCTCTGAAGCTTTCTTT
>TRBJ2-5|few|.|TRBV24-1
CATSDPQLGRKTQYF
TGTGCCACCAGTGATCCCCAACTGGGCCGGAAGACCCAGTACTTC
>TRBJ1-1|.|.|TRBV9
CASSGSGLVGTEAFF
TGTGCCAGCAGCGGTTCGGGACTTGTGGGCACTGAAGCTTTCTTT
>TRBJ1-4|.|.|TRBV7-9
CASSLAVTNEKLFF
TGTGCCAGCAGCTTAGCGGTCACCAATGAAAAACTGTTTTTT
>TRBJ1-1|many|TRBD1|TRBV6-5
CASSVRTGGPLGYTEAFF
TGTGCCAGCAGTGTGAGGACAGGGGGCCCCCTGGGGTACACTGAAGCTTTCTTT
>TRBJ2-7|many|TRBD2|TRBV4-3
CASSPGAGGARYEQYF
TGCGCCAGCAGCCCCGGGGCGGGAGGGGCGCGGTACGAGCAGTACTTC